Listed here is a single T cell receptor (beta chain). This clonotype was observed at least ten times. Its antigen remains unidentified. No much larger clone exists at a distance of one base, and base qualities are not known. From the germline V gene, CDR1 is SQVTM and CDR2 is ANQGSEA. Reading from cysteine to phenylalanine, the CDR3 counts 14 amino acids. CDR3 DNA only is kept here, 42 bases in frame from base 1. V drops 3 bases and J drops 2 bases, leaving 14 bases in between. The entry originates in a study of response to subunit inactivated influenza vaccine (dated by TCRdb to 2016 to 2019). Notes on the research overall: To follow how T cells responded to a trivalent subunit inactivated influenza vaccine, the researchers relied on deep quantitative profiling of the T cell receptor repertoire.

Broad study findings and their caveats: The authors proposed that each seasonal influenza vaccination may bring in only a limited number of new T cells.

Library generation was performed with RT-PCR. These reads were obtained on an Illumina HiSeq 2500. TCRdb redid the processing of the public reads, applying fastp at Q25 and MiXCR, and retained in-frame beta chains. Entries are consolidated by CDR3 protein sequence, retaining the most common genes and DNA. The sample records hundreds of thousands of distinct CDR3 sequences, approximately 14% of which are singletons. The ten largest clonotypes hold roughly 7.6% of the sample. Rearrangement joined TRBV29-1 to TRBJ2-7; the D gene cannot be named for sure. This receptor was obtained from a man aged 45-65 years who received an inactivated influenza vaccine. Donor details come from another sample of the same person, matched by shared clones. The sample was PBMCs from blood, taken 14 to 15 days before vaccination. The DNA sequence reads TGCAGCGTTGAGGCCACTGAGTCTCCCTACGAGCAGTACTTC. This translates into CSVEATESPYEQYF.